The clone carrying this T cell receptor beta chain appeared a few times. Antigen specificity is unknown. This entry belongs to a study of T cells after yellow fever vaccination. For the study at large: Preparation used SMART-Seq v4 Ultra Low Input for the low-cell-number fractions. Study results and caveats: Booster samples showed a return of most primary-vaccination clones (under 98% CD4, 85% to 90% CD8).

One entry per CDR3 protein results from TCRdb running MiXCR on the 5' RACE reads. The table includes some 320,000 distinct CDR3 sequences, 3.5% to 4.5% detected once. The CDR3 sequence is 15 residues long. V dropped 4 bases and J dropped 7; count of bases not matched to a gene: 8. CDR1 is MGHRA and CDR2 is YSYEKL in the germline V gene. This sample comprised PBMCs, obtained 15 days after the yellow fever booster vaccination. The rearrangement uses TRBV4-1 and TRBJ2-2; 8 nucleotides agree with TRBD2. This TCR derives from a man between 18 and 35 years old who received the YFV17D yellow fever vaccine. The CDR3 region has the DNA TGCGCCAGCAGCCTCACACGACTAGCGATCGGGGAGCTGTTTTTT. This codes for CASSLTRLAIGELFF.